This entry lists 23 T cell receptor beta chains sequenced from one sample in a study of blood T cell repertoires in COVID-19. The table came from immunoSEQ multiplex PCR; TCRdb's copy has only in-frame clones and leaves some out. The table lists about 300,000 clones, roughly 91% of them singletons. Sequencing input: peripheral blood. The receptors here all came from a woman under 40 with COVID-19, enrolled during active disease.

This chain joins TRBV19 and TRBJ1-2; no reliable D call. Per germline, CDR1 LNHDA and CDR2 SQIVND (reference sequence). The CDR3 consists of 13 residues. The V and J ends lost 3 bases and 4 bases respectively, with 9 bases between them. The CDR3 bases are TGTGCCAGTAGTATCAGTCAATCCTATGGCTACACCTTC. Translating it yields CASSISQSYGYTF. Supplemented by reference TRBV19 and TRBJ1-2, the full variable domain reads DGGITQSPKYLFRKEGQNVTLSCEQNLNHDAMYWYRQDPGQGLRLIYYSQIVNDFQKGDIAEGYSVSREKKESFPLTVTSAQKNPTAFYLCASSISQSYGYTFGSGTRLTVV.

The chain has TRBV12-1 and TRBJ1-6; the table names TRBD1, a call not compared with the DNA. TRBV12-1 is assigned pseudogene status. This CDR3 contains 18 residues. The CDR3: CASSLPQGPLSYNSPLHF. As DNA, the CDR3 is TGTGCCAGCAGCTTGCCCCAGGGTCCCCTCTCCTATAATTCACCCCTCCACTTT.

This clone was seen once. The V gene is TRBV24-1, the J gene TRBJ1-5; weak D call: TRBD1 (6 bases). Trimming cost V 4 bases and J 6 bases, with 12 bases left between them. This CDR3 is 14 amino acids long. CDR1 is KGHDR and CDR2 is SFDVKD in the germline V gene. Written as DNA, the CDR3 is TGTGCCACCAGTGAAGGGGGGGCGCTTCAGCCCCAGCATTTT. Translated, it gives CATSEGGALQPQHF.

The chain couples TRBV18 to TRBJ2-1; TRBD2 matches 9 bases. Germline CDR1 is KGHSH and CDR2 is LQKENI. This CDR3 comprises 16 residues. V lost 2 bases and J lost 7; bases outside the gene matches: 9. The CDR3 nucleotides read TGTGCCAGCTCACCATTTCCAGCGGGGGGCCTTAATGAGCAGTTCTTC. This gives the protein CASSPFPAGGLNEQFF.

The V and J genes are TRBV4-2 and TRBJ1-5; 7 nucleotides line up with TRBD1. The junction had 2 bases not matched to a gene; V was cut back by 0 bases and J by 3 bases. This CDR3 has 15 residues. The germline CDR1 and CDR2 sequences are LGHNA and YNFKEQ. The CDR3, as DNA: TGTGCCAGCAGCCAAGAACAGGGGCTCAATCAGCCCCAGCATTTT. Its protein product is CASSQEQGLNQPQHF.

The V gene is TRBV7-9, the J gene TRBJ2-1, with D maybe TRBD1 (6 bases). With 10 bases removed from V and 6 bases from J, the gap between germline ends came to 19 bases. The CDR3 totals 14 residues. The V gene's germline CDR1 is SEHNR and CDR2 FQNEAQ (reference sequence). CDR3 region: CAIHRAEGGNEQFF. The CDR3 DNA sequence: TGTGCCATCCACAGGGCAGAAGGGGGCAATGAGCAGTTCTTC.

The sample holds one count of this clone. The V call is TRBV27, the J call TRBJ1-5; possibly TRBD1 for D (5 bases). Germline lookup yields CDR1 MNHEY and CDR2 SMNVEV (reference sequence). The CDR3 spans 15 residues. The ends were cut back, 3 bases at V and 6 bases at J, with 15 bases in the middle. The CDR3 loop is CASSFSGGVGQPQHF. DNA for the CDR3: TGTGCCAGCAGTTTTTCAGGAGGGGTGGGTCAGCCCCAGCATTTT.

This clone was observed a handful of times. The V and J genes are TRBV10-3 and TRBJ2-5, with D perhaps matching TRBD2 (5 bases). This CDR3 spans 13 amino acids. CDR1 ENHRY and CDR2 SYGVKD come from the germline V gene. The V end lost 6 bases, the J end lost 3 bases, and 11 bases lay between the germline ends. CDR3 in DNA: TGTGCCATCAGGGTAGGGAGTGAAGAGACCCAGTACTTC. Encoded protein: CAIRVGSEETQYF.

The chain employs TRBV28 and TRBJ1-1, with a possible D match to TRBD1 (5 bases). The CDR3 spans 14 residues. The V gene lost 2 bases and the J gene lost 4 bases, with 11 bases spanning the gap. Germline-derived CDR1 and CDR2 are MDHEN and SYDVKM. CDR3 DNA sequence: TGTGCCAGCAGTTTAGTTGGGGGGAGCACTGAAGCTTTCTTT. Protein product: CASSLVGGSTEAFF.

V and J are TRBV4-1 and TRBJ2-3; TRBD2 matches at 8 bases. After removal of 4 bases from V and 3 bases from J, the junction contained 6 bases not matched to a gene. Germline loops: CDR1 MGHRA, CDR2 YSYEKL. This CDR3 has 15 amino acids. For the CDR3, the DNA is TGCGCCAGCAGCCCGACTAGCGACTCTACAGATACGCAGTATTTT. The encoded protein is CASSPTSDSTDTQYF.

The chain links TRBV14 to TRBJ2-7, with TRBD2 matching 13 bases. Looked up from germline, CDR1 is SGHDN and CDR2 is FVKESK. Unmatched junction bases numbered 7, after V lost 5 bases and J lost 6 bases. This CDR3 is 15 amino acids long. CDR3 sequence: CASSLLAGGLVEQYF. The CDR3 nucleotides read TGTGCCAGCAGCTTACTAGCGGGGGGGCTAGTCGAGCAGTACTTC.

The chain couples TRBV19 to TRBJ1-3; tentatively, D is TRBD1 (6 bases). Deletions cut 7 bases from V and 2 bases from J, with 12 bases between. Looked up from germline, CDR1 is LNHDA and CDR2 is SQIVND (reference sequence). The length of the CDR3 is 14 residues. The CDR3 is CASTEQGTGNTIYF. Written as DNA, the CDR3 is TGTGCCAGTACGGAACAGGGAACTGGAAACACCATATATTTT.

This clone was recorded a few times. V is TRBV6-2 or TRBV6-3 and J is TRBJ2-5; perhaps TRBD2 as D (6 bases). Trimming removed 2 bases at V and 1 base at J, with 14 bases between. Per the germline V gene, CDR1 is MNHEY and CDR2 is SVGEGT. The CDR3 spans 16 residues. As DNA, the CDR3 is TGTGCCAGCAGTTACGAGGCGGGGACGACCCAAGAGACCCAGTACTTC. Encoded protein: CASSYEAGTTQETQYF.

The V call is TRBV4-2, the J call TRBJ2-6, with a weak D call TRBD2 (5 bases). CDR1 and CDR2 (germline): LGHNA, YNFKEQ. The ends were cut back, 0 bases at V and 0 bases at J, with 9 bases in the middle. The CDR3 consists of 17 residues. CDR3 bases: TGTGCCAGCAGCCAAGACGGCGGGCTCTCTGGGGCCAACGTCCTGACTTTC. This sequence encodes CASSQDGGLSGANVLTF.

The rearrangement joins TRBV11-2 to TRBJ2-3; D is undetermined. Germline CDR1 is SGHAT and CDR2 is FQNNGV. The CDR3 contains 13 residues. V was cut by 7 bases and J by 4 bases, with 12 bases left in between. DNA of the CDR3: TGTGCCAGCATCCCTCGGTGGTCAGATACGCAGTATTTT. Translation: CASIPRWSDTQYF.

This chain links TRBV6-1 with TRBJ1-2, with D hard to call. Germline values: CDR1 MNHNS, CDR2 SASEGT. This CDR3 comprises 11 residues. The ends were cut back, 2 bases at V and 7 bases at J, with 5 bases in the middle. The CDR3 loop is CASSEKLGYTF. CDR3 bases: TGTGCCAGCAGTGAAAAGCTTGGCTACACCTTC.

The V gene is TRBV27, the J gene TRBJ2-2, with 8 bases matching TRBD1. This CDR3 contains 16 residues. Germline assignment: CDR1 MNHEY and CDR2 SMNVEV (reference sequence). V shed 3 bases, J shed 6 bases, and the junction held 9 bases outside the gene matches. The CDR3 loop reads CASSFTWDRTAGELFF. Here the CDR3 DNA reads TGTGCCAGCAGTTTCACCTGGGACAGGACAGCCGGGGAGCTGTTTTTT.

The CDR3 is CASSLDRGPGAFF. CDR3 DNA sequence: TGCGCCAGCAGCTTAGACAGGGGGCCCGGAGCTTTCTTT. This chain connects TRBV5-1 to TRBJ1-1; 10 positions match TRBD1. This CDR3 has 13 residues. In germline, CDR1 is SGHRS, CDR2 YFSETQ. Trimming took 2 bases from V and 10 from J; bases not matched to a gene: 5.

The chain recombines TRBV2 with TRBJ1-5, with 7 bases matching TRBD1. The length of the CDR3 is 14 residues. Per germline, CDR1 SNHLY and CDR2 FYNNEI. J was trimmed by 3 bases and V by 5 bases; bases with no gene match: 4. CDR3 sequence: CASSFDRVNQPQHF. CDR3 nucleotide sequence: TGTGCCAGCAGTTTTGACAGGGTCAATCAGCCCCAGCATTTT.

V and J are TRBV5-1 and TRBJ1-4, with 10 nucleotides matching TRBD1. The CDR3 extends over 14 amino acids. In germline, CDR1 is SGHRS, CDR2 YFSETQ. V shed 4 bases and J 7 bases; nucleotides not matched to a gene: 4. The CDR3 loop reads CASSIGDRGEKLFF. DNA for the CDR3: TGCGCCAGCAGCATAGGGGACAGGGGTGAAAAACTGTTTTTT.

The chain combines TRBV19 with TRBJ1-6, with D perhaps TRBD1 (5 bases). Germline assignment: CDR1 LNHDA and CDR2 SQIVND (reference sequence). Trimming pared 5 bases from V and 7 bases from J, leaving 15 bases between. The CDR3 has 15 amino acids. The CDR3 DNA reads TGTGCCAGTAGTTCGCGGGGGTTCGACAATTCACCCCTCCACTTT. This codes for CASSSRGFDNSPLHF.

This clone has a handful of counts. CDR3 nucleotides: TGTGCCAGCAGCCGAACAGGGGGATCATCCTATAATTCACCCCTCCACTTT. Encoded protein: CASSRTGGSSYNSPLHF. V is TRBV6-6 and J is TRBJ1-6, with 8 bases identical to TRBD1. This CDR3 region has 17 residues. Per germline, CDR1 MNHNY and CDR2 SVGAGI (reference sequence). The ends lost 6 bases at V and 1 base at J; junction bases unmatched: 8.

The chain carries TRBV6-5 and TRBJ2-3; a weak D match, TRBD2 (7 bases). In germline, CDR1 is MNHEY, CDR2 SVGAGI. The CDR3 consists of 15 residues. V was cut by 4 bases and J by 4 bases, with 15 bases left in between. The CDR3 is CASSLGGAGADTQYF. The DNA of the CDR3 is TGTGCCAGCAGTTTAGGGGGGGCTGGCGCAGATACGCAGTATTTT.